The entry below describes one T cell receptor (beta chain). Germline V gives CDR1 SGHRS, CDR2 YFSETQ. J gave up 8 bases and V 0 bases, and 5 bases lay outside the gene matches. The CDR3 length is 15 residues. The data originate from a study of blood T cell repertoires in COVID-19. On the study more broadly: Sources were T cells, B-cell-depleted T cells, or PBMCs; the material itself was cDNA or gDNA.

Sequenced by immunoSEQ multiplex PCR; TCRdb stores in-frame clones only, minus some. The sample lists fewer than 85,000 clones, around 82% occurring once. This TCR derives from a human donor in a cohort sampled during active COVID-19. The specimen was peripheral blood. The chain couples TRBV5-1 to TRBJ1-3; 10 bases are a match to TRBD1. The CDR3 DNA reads TGCGCCAGCAGCTTGGTGGGGACAGGGGTAGACACCATATATTTT. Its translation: CASSLVGTGVDTIYF.